What follows is one T cell receptor beta chain and its context. What it recognizes is unknown. Profiling relied on immunoSEQ multiplex PCR, and the TCRdb table lists in-frame clones only, not all of them. The sample contains around 60,000 clones, around 90% of which appear only once. The data belong to a study of OX40 agonist ivuxolimab in advanced cancers. Study observations and caveats: More expanded clones were seen, on average, in CD8+ T cells than in CD4+. Expansion of clones was among the lowest in partial responders at 0.1-3.0 mg/kg. Dosing at 0.1 to 3.0 mg/kg was accompanied by clonal expansion of CD4+ and CD8+ blood T cells by week 6.

Germline V gene data show CDR1 as SGHTS and CDR2 as YDEGEE. The CDR3 covers 13 residues. V gave up 0 bases and J gave up 7 bases; unmatched junction bases: 2. The chain links TRBV5-8 to TRBJ2-7; 9 bases align to TRBD2. The receptor was derived from an adult with an advanced solid tumor such as melanoma, head and neck, liver or kidney cancer. The source material was CD4+ or CD8+ T cells sorted from blood, sampled in a trial of the OX40 agonist ivuxolimab. As DNA, the CDR3 is TGTGCCAGCAGCTTGGTTGGACTAGCGGAGCAGTACTTC. Translation: CASSLVGLAEQYF. Drawing the rest from reference TRBV5-8 and TRBJ2-7, the complete variable domain is EAGVTQSPTHLIKTRGQQATLRCSPISGHTSVYWYQQALGLGLQFLLWYDEGEERNRGNFPPRFSGRQFPNYSSELNVNALELEDSALYLCASSLVGLAEQYFGPGTRLTVT.